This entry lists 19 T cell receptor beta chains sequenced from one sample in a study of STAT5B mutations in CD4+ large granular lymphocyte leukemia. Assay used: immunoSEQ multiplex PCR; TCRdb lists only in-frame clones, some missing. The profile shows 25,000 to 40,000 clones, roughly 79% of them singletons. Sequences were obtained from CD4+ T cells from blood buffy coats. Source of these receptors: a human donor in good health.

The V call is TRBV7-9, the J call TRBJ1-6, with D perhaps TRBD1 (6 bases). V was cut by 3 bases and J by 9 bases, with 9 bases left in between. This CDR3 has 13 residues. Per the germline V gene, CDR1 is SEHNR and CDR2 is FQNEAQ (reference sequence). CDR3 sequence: CASSLKGGSPLHF. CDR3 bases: TGTGCCAGCAGCTTGAAGGGGGGTTCACCCCTCCACTTT.

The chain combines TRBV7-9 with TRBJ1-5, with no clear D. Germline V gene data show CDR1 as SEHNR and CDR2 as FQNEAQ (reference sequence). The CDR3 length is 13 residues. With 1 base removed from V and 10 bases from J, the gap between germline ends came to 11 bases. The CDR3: CASSLGEGRPQHF. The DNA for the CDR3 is TGTGCCAGCAGCTTAGGCGAGGGTAGACCCCAGCATTTT. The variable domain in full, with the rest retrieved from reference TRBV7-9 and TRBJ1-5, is DTGVSQNPRHKITKRGQNVTFRCDPISEHNRLYWYRQTLGQGPEFLTYFQNEAQLEKSRLLSDRFSAERPKGSFSTLEIQRTEQGDSAMYLCASSLGEGRPQHFGDGTRLSIL.

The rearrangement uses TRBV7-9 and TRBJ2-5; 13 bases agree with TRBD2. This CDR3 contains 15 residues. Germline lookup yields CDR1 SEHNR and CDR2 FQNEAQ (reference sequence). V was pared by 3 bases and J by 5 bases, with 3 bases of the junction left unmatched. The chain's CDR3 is CASSFGTSGKETQYF. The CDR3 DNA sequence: TGTGCCAGCAGCTTCGGGACTAGCGGGAAGGAGACCCAGTACTTC.

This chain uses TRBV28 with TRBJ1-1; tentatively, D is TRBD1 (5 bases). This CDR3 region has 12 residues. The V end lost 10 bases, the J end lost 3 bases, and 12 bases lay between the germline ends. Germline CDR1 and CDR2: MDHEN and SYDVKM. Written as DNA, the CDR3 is TGTGCCACATGGGGGGGGGACACTGAAGCTTTCTTT. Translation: CATWGGDTEAFF.

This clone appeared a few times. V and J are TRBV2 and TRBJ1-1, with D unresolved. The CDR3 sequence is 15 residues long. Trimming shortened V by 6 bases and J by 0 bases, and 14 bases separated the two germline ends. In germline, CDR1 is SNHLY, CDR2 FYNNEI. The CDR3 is CASRALSGMNTEAFF. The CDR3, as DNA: TGTGCCAGCAGAGCCCTCTCAGGTATGAACACTGAAGCTTTCTTT.

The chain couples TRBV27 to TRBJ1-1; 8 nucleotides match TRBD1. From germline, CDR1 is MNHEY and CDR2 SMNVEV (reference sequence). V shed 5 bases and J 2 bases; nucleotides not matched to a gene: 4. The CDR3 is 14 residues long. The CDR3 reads CASSTGQGNTEAFF. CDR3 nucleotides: TGTGCCAGCAGTACAGGACAGGGAAACACTGAAGCTTTCTTT.

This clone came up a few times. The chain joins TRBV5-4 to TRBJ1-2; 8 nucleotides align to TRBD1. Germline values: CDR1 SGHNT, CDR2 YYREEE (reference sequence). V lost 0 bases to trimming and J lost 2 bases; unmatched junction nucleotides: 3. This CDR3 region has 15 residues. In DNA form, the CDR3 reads TGTGCCAGCAGCTTGGGACAGGGGACGAACTATGGCTACACCTTC. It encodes CASSLGQGTNYGYTF. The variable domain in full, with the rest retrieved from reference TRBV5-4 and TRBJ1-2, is ETGVTQSPTHLIKTRGQQVTLRCSSQSGHNTVSWYQQALGQGPQFIFQYYREEENGRGNFPPRFSGLQFPNYSSELNVNALELDDSALYLCASSLGQGTNYGYTFGSGTRLTVV.

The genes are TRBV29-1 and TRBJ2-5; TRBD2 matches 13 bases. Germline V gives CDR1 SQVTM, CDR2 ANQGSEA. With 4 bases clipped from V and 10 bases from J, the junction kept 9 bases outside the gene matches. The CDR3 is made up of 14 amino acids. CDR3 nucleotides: TGCAGCGTTGTCGTCACTAGCGGGAGGGGAAGCCAGTACTTC. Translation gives CSVVVTSGRGSQYF.

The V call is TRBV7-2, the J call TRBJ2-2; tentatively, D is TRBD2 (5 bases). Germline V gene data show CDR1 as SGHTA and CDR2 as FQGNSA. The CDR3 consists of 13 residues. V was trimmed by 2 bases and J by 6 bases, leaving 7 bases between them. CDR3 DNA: TGTGCCAGCAGCTTAATGGGAGCCGGGGAGCTGTTTTTT. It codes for CASSLMGAGELFF.

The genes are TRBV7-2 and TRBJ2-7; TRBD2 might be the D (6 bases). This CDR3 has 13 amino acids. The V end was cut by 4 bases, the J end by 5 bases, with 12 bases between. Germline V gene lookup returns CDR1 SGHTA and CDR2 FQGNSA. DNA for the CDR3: TGTGCCAGCAGCTCCTGGGAGGTCCACGAGCAGTACTTC. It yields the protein CASSSWEVHEQYF. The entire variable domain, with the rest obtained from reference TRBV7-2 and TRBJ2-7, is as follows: GAGVSQSPSNKVTEKGKDVELRCDPISGHTALYWYRQSLGQGLEFLIYFQGNSAPDKSGLPSDRFSAERTGGSVSTLTIQRTQQEDSAVYLCASSSWEVHEQYFGPGTRLTVT.

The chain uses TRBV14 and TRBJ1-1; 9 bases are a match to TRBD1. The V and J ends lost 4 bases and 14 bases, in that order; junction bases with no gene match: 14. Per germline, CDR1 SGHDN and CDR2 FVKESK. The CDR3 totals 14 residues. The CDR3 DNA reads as TGTGCCAGCAGCCTGGCTTTGGGGGACAGGGAGGCCTTCTTT. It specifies CASSLALGDREAFF.

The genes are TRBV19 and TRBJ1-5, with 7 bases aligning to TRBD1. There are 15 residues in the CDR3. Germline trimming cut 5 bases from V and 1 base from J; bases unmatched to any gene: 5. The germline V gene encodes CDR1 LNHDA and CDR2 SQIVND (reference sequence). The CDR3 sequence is CASSPTGQSNQPQHF. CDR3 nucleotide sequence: TGTGCCAGTAGTCCTACGGGACAGAGCAATCAGCCCCAGCATTTT.

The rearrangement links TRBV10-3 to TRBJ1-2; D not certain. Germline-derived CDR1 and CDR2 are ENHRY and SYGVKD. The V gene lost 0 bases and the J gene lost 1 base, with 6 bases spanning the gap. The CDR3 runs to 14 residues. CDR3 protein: CAISESTINYGYTF. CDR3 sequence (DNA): TGTGCCATCAGTGAGTCGACCATTAACTATGGCTACACCTTC.

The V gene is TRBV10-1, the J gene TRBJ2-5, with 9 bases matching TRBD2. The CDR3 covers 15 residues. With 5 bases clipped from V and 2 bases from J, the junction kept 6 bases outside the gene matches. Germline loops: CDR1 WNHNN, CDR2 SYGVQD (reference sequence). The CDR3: CASSQGTSRQETQYF. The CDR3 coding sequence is TGCGCCAGCAGTCAGGGGACTAGCAGACAAGAGACCCAGTACTTC.

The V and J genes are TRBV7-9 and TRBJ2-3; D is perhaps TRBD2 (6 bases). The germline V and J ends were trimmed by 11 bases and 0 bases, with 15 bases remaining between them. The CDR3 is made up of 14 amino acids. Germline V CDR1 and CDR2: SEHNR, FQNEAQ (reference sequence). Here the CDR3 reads CALARGSSTDTQYF. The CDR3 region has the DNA TGTGCCCTAGCGAGAGGATCTAGCACAGATACGCAGTATTTT.

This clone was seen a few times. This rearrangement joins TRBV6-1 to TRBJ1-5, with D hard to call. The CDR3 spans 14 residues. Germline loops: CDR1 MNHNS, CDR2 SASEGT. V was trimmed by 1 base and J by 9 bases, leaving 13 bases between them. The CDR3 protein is CASSEGEGERPQHF. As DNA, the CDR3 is TGTGCCAGCAGTGAAGGGGAGGGAGAAAGGCCCCAGCATTTT.

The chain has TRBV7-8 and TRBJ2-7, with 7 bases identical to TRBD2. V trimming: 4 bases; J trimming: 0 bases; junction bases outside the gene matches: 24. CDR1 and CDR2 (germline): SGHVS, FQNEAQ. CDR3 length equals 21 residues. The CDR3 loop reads CASSSSRPGLPGRKSSYEQYF. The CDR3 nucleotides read TGTGCCAGCAGCTCCAGCCGTCCGGGACTACCCGGTCGAAAAAGCTCCTACGAGCAGTACTTC.

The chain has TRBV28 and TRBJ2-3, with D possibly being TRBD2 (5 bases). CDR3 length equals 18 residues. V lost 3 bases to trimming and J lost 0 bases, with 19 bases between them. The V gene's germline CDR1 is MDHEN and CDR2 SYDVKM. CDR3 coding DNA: TGTGCCAGCAGTTTTTCGTATCGGGATGCGCGAAGCACAGATACGCAGTATTTT. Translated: CASSFSYRDARSTDTQYF.

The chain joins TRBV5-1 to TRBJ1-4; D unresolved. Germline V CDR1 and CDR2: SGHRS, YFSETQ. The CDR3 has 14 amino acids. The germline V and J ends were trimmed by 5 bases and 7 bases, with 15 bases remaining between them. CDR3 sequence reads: CASSQSLVREKLFF. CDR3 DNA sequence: TGCGCCAGCAGTCAAAGCCTGGTCCGTGAAAAACTGTTTTTT. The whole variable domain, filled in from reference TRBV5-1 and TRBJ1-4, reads KAGVTQTPRYLIKTRGQQVTLSCSPISGHRSVSWYQQTPGQGLQFLFEYFSETQRNKGNFPGRFSGRQFSNSRSEMNVSTLELGDSALYLCASSQSLVREKLFFGSGTQLSVL.